The 24 T cell receptor beta chains reported below all come from one sample, sequenced in a study of cytomegalovirus exposure and HLA in healthy donors. Amplification used 60 Vbeta primers and 13 Jbeta primers. Assay used: immunoSEQ multiplex PCR; TCRdb lists only in-frame clones, some missing. In the table there are about 190,000 clones, roughly 85% of which are singletons. The material sequenced was PBMCs. The receptors stem from a woman aged 18-29 years in good health and CMV-seronegative.

The chain combines TRBV2 with TRBJ2-7, with 9 nucleotides matching TRBD2. CDR1 and CDR2 (germline): SNHLY, FYNNEI. V gave up 0 bases and J gave up 10 bases; unmatched junction bases: 1. The CDR3 is 12 residues long. The CDR3 sequence is CASSEARGGQYF. In nucleotides, the CDR3 is TGTGCCAGCAGTGAAGCGCGGGGGGGTCAGTACTTC. Variable domain in full (rest from reference TRBV2 and TRBJ2-7): EPEVTQTPSHQVTQMGQEVILRCVPISNHLYFYWYRQILGQKVEFLVSFYNNEISEKSEIFDDQFSVERPDGSNFTLKIRSTKLEDSAMYFCASSEARGGQYFGPGTRLTVT.

The rearrangement links TRBV19 to TRBJ1-1; D may be TRBD1 (5 bases). The germline V gene encodes CDR1 LNHDA and CDR2 SQIVND (reference sequence). The CDR3 has 13 amino acids. The V end lost 7 bases, the J end lost 5 bases, and 14 bases lay between the germline ends. CDR3 sequence (DNA): TGTGCCAGTACCCCTCTCTCAGGGACTGAAGCTTTCTTT. Its translation is CASTPLSGTEAFF.

The J gene is TRBJ2-3, the V gene TRBV5-5; 9 bases fit TRBD1. The germline gives CDR1 SGHKS, CDR2 YYEKEE (reference sequence). The CDR3 contains 16 residues. Losses at the gene ends were 5 bases for V and 0 bases for J; bases not matched to a gene: 7. CDR3 amino acids: CASRSFGTGSTDTQYF. The DNA for the CDR3 is TGTGCCAGCAGATCCTTCGGGACAGGGAGCACAGATACGCAGTATTTT.

The chain is built from TRBV30 and TRBJ2-7; 8 bases fit TRBD1. The CDR3 spans 14 residues. Trimming at V came to 0 bases and at J to 5 bases, leaving 6 bases not matched to a gene. Germline V gives CDR1 GTSNPN, CDR2 SVGIG (reference sequence). CDR3 loop: CAWSVRQGRHEQYV. The CDR3 DNA follows: TGTGCCTGGAGTGTCCGACAGGGGAGGCACGAGCAGTACGTC.

V gene TRBV11-2 combines with J gene TRBJ2-7, with TRBD2 as a possible D gene (6 bases). Deletions cut 1 base from V and 5 bases from J, with 12 bases between. This CDR3 has 14 amino acids. Germline lookup yields CDR1 SGHAT and CDR2 FQNNGV. The DNA for the CDR3 is TGTGCCAGCAGCTTAGTCGGGACTTTTGACGAGCAGTACTTC. It codes for CASSLVGTFDEQYF. The whole variable domain, filled in from reference TRBV11-2 and TRBJ2-7, reads EAGVAQSPRYKIIEKRQSVAFWCNPISGHATLYWYQQILGQGPKLLIQFQNNGVVDDSQLPKDRFSAERLKGVDSTLKIQPAKLEDSAVYLCASSLVGTFDEQYFGPGTRLTVT.

Only one count was recorded for this clone. The chain employs TRBV5-1 and TRBJ2-2, with D perhaps matching TRBD1 (5 bases). Trimming cost V 0 bases and J 10 bases, with 16 bases left between them. The CDR3 consists of 15 residues. Germline V gene lookup returns CDR1 SGHRS and CDR2 YFSETQ. The CDR3: CASSLADRDKPELFF. CDR3 coding DNA: TGCGCCAGCAGCTTGGCCGACAGAGACAAACCGGAGCTGTTTTTT.

The chain employs TRBV13 and TRBJ2-3; TRBD2 agrees at 7 bases. The CDR3 is 16 amino acids. V shed 4 bases and J 6 bases; nucleotides not matched to a gene: 13. Per the germline V gene, CDR1 is PRHDT and CDR2 is FYEKMQ (reference sequence). The CDR3 DNA reads as TGTGCCAGCAGCTCCAAGCGGGGCCCGGAGGTGGATACGCAGTATTTT. Amino acids: CASSSKRGPEVDTQYF.

This clone was observed a single time. V gene TRBV10-3 combines with J gene TRBJ1-2, with 7 nucleotides matching TRBD1. Germline V gene sequence: CDR1 ENHRY, CDR2 SYGVKD. V was pared by 6 bases and J by 6 bases, with 10 bases of the junction left unmatched. CDR3 length: 14 residues. The CDR3 DNA follows: TGTGCCATCAGGATTACAGGGGAGGCGGATGGCTACACCTTC. It translates to CAIRITGEADGYTF.

V usage is TRBV27 and J usage is TRBJ2-1; 7 positions agree with TRBD1. V lost 3 bases, J lost 2 bases, and 4 bases stayed unmatched. Per germline, CDR1 MNHEY and CDR2 SMNVEV (reference sequence). This CDR3 has 15 amino acids. This CDR3 reads CASSFPGTAYNEQFF. The CDR3 DNA sequence: TGTGCCAGCAGTTTCCCCGGGACAGCCTACAATGAGCAGTTCTTC.

The chain is built from TRBV5-8 and TRBJ2-5, with D tentatively TRBD2 (7 bases). The V end was cut by 5 bases, the J end by 6 bases, with 14 bases between. The CDR3 has 13 amino acids. Looked up from germline, CDR1 is SGHTS and CDR2 is YDEGEE. The CDR3 sequence: CASSQWGGQTQYF. The CDR3 DNA reads TGTGCCAGCAGTCAGTGGGGGGGCCAGACCCAGTACTTC.

This clone was counted a single time. The V gene is TRBV28, the J gene TRBJ2-5; TRBD1 might be the D (5 bases). The CDR3 has 12 amino acids. Trimming stripped 6 bases from V and 4 bases from J, with 9 bases between. The germline V gene encodes CDR1 MDHEN and CDR2 SYDVKM. The CDR3 spells CASSTGLETQYF. In DNA, the CDR3 is TGTGCCAGCAGCACAGGATTAGAGACCCAGTACTTC.

The chain links TRBV30 to TRBJ1-5; 8 bases are a match to TRBD1. The CDR3 sequence is 15 residues long. V lost 3 bases to trimming and J lost 7 bases; unmatched junction nucleotides: 11. Germline V gene lookup returns CDR1 GTSNPN and CDR2 SVGIG (reference sequence). The chain's CDR3 is CAWSGTGGIGQPQHF. DNA of the CDR3: TGTGCCTGGAGCGGTACAGGGGGTATTGGGCAGCCCCAGCATTTT.

The V gene is TRBV5-8, the J gene TRBJ2-3; 13 nucleotides match TRBD2. Germline CDR1 reads SGHTS; CDR2 reads YDEGEE. The CDR3 is 17 amino acids. J was trimmed by 6 bases and V by 4 bases; bases with no gene match: 11. DNA for the CDR3: TGTGCCAGCAGCGAAGGACTAGCGGGAGTCCCCGGCGATACGCAGTATTTT. This gives the protein CASSEGLAGVPGDTQYF. The full variable domain, in which reference TRBV5-8 and TRBJ2-3 provide the parts outside the CDR3, is EAGVTQSPTHLIKTRGQQATLRCSPISGHTSVYWYQQALGLGLQFLLWYDEGEERNRGNFPPRFSGRQFPNYSSELNVNALELEDSALYLCASSEGLAGVPGDTQYFGPGTRLTVL.

V usage is TRBV23-1 and J usage is TRBJ1-3; 7 bases fit TRBD1. TRBV23-1 is given ORF status, its function remaining uncertain. The CDR3 sequence is 20 residues long. V was pared by 0 bases and J by 4 bases, with 18 bases of the junction left unmatched. The CDR3 loop is CASSQSLLSSTRGTGNTIYF. As DNA, the CDR3 is TGCGCCAGCAGTCAATCGTTATTAAGTAGTACCAGGGGGACCGGAAACACCATATATTTT.

The table lists this clone with a few counts. The chain combines TRBV6-1 with TRBJ2-7; 7 bases align to TRBD2. V was pared by 2 bases and J by 2 bases, with 6 bases of the junction left unmatched. Per germline, CDR1 MNHNS and CDR2 SASEGT. The length of the CDR3 is 15 residues. The DNA of the CDR3 is TGTGCCAGCAGTGAACGGGAAGCGGGAACCTACGAGCAGTACGTC. It encodes CASSEREAGTYEQYV.

The chain employs TRBV28 and TRBJ2-7; 7 nucleotides align to TRBD2. Germline CDR1 reads MDHEN; CDR2 reads SYDVKM. The CDR3 spans 13 residues. J was trimmed by 4 bases and V by 6 bases; bases with no gene match: 6. The CDR3 protein is CASSDQGGYEQYF. In nucleotides, the CDR3 is TGTGCCAGCAGCGACCAGGGAGGGTACGAGCAGTACTTC.

The chain uses TRBV18 and TRBJ2-1, with D possibly matching TRBD2 (5 bases). CDR1 KGHSH and CDR2 LQKENI come from the germline V gene. Trimming removed 3 bases at V and 5 bases at J, with 11 bases between. This CDR3 spans 14 amino acids. In DNA, the CDR3 is TGTGCCAGCTCACCTTCGGACTGGAACAATGAGCAGTTCTTC. Protein sequence: CASSPSDWNNEQFF.

CDR3 residues: CASTYTGELFF. CDR3 nucleotide sequence: TGTGCCAGCACCTACACCGGGGAGCTGTTTTTT. V is TRBV11-2 and J is TRBJ2-2, with unresolved D. Per the germline V gene, CDR1 is SGHAT and CDR2 is FQNNGV. V lost 7 bases to trimming and J lost 3 bases, with 3 bases between them. The CDR3 runs 11 residues.

This clone has just one count. The J gene is TRBJ2-1, the V gene TRBV7-2; 10 bases agree with TRBD1. J lost 3 bases, V lost 5 bases, and 7 bases had no gene match. Germline CDR1 and CDR2: SGHTA and FQGNSA. This CDR3 comprises 16 residues. CDR3 sequence (DNA): TGTGCCAGCAGCGTCACCCGGGACAGGGGCTACAATGAGCAGTTCTTC. The encoded protein is CASSVTRDRGYNEQFF.

The rearrangement links TRBV25-1 to TRBJ2-7; D might be TRBD2 (6 bases). V lost 6 bases and J 9 bases, leaving 15 bases between the germline ends. CDR3 size: 12 residues. CDR1 MGHDK and CDR2 SYGVNS come from the germline V gene. The CDR3 DNA follows: TGTGCCAGCAGCTCCGGGTTGGGGGGGCAGTACGTC. Its translation: CASSSGLGGQYV.

V usage is TRBV18 and J usage is TRBJ1-1; D is ambiguous. V lost 3 bases to trimming and J lost 1 base, with 9 bases between them. Germline CDR1 is KGHSH and CDR2 is LQKENI. This CDR3 has 14 residues. The CDR3 DNA follows: TGTGCCAGCTCACCTCTACCAGGGAACACTGAAGCTTTCTTT. Its translation: CASSPLPGNTEAFF. Complete variable domain (other parts from reference TRBV18 and TRBJ1-1): NAGVMQNPRHLVRRRGQEARLRCSPMKGHSHVYWYRQLPEEGLKFMVYLQKENIIDESGMPKERFSAEFPKEGPSILRIQQVVRGDSAAYFCASSPLPGNTEAFFGQGTRLTVV.

J is TRBJ2-3 and V is TRBV19, with a possible D match to TRBD2 (6 bases). The V and J ends lost 6 bases and 0 bases respectively, with 16 bases between them. Germline CDR1 reads LNHDA; CDR2 reads SQIVND (reference sequence). The CDR3 has 16 amino acids. The CDR3 region is CASSPDAGRSTDTQYF. In nucleotides, the CDR3 is TGTGCCAGTAGCCCTGACGCGGGACGGAGCACAGATACGCAGTATTTT.

V gene TRBV10-2 combines with J gene TRBJ2-5, with 9 bases identical to TRBD1. V shed 0 bases, J shed 1 base, and the junction held 3 bases outside the gene matches. This CDR3 spans 16 amino acids. CDR1 WSHSY and CDR2 SAAADI come from the germline V gene. Here the CDR3 DNA reads TGCGCCAGCAGTGAGTCACGGACAGGGGCCCAAGAGACCCAGTACTTC. This codes for CASSESRTGAQETQYF.

The chain combines TRBV27 with TRBJ1-2; 8 nucleotides align to TRBD1. CDR3 size: 13 residues. Germline V gene sequence: CDR1 MNHEY, CDR2 SMNVEV (reference sequence). V was clipped by 2 bases and J by 8 bases; unmatched bases: 4. CDR3 DNA: TGTGCCAGCAGTTTAGTACAGGGGGTGGGCTACACCTTC. Protein product: CASSLVQGVGYTF.